Below are 26 T cell receptor beta chains sequenced from a single sample in a study of identifying expanded T cells in peripheral blood. TCRdb keeps only in-frame clones here, not all; method: immunoSEQ multiplex PCR. The table records 75,000 to 90,000 clones, roughly 89% of them present only once. The sample comprised blood. Receptors originate from a person between 18 and 69 years old in good health.

The rearrangement joins TRBV12-5 to TRBJ1-5, with D perhaps matching TRBD1 (6 bases). V was cut by 0 bases and J by 6 bases, with 15 bases left in between. This CDR3 is built from 16 residues. Germline values: CDR1 LGHNT, CDR2 FRNRAP. In DNA form, the CDR3 reads TGTGCTAGTGGTTTGGTAAGGGGGGCCGAAACTCAGCCCCAGCATTTT. Encoded protein: CASGLVRGAETQPQHF.

The chain carries TRBV16 and TRBJ1-1; tentative D call: TRBD1 (5 bases). CDR1 is KGHSY, CDR2 FQNENV, per germline. The CDR3 runs 16 residues. V lost 1 base and J 3 bases, leaving 15 bases between the germline ends. CDR3 protein: CASSQFAAPGDTEAFF. In DNA form, the CDR3 reads TGTGCCAGCAGCCAATTCGCGGCCCCGGGGGACACTGAAGCTTTCTTT.

This sequence joins TRBV10-3 and TRBJ2-7; tentative D call: TRBD1 (5 bases). Germline CDR1 and CDR2: ENHRY and SYGVKD. With 2 bases removed from V and 6 bases from J, the gap between germline ends came to 8 bases. The CDR3 has 12 amino acids. In nucleotides, the CDR3 is TGTGCCATCAGTGAGATGGGGCTCGAGCAGTACTTC. Its protein product is CAISEMGLEQYF.

The V call is TRBV5-1, the J call TRBJ1-2; D unresolved. The germline V and J ends were trimmed by 0 bases and 8 bases, with 14 bases remaining between them. This CDR3 spans 14 amino acids. Germline lookup yields CDR1 SGHRS and CDR2 YFSETQ. Here the CDR3 reads CASSLGVPPNGYTF. In nucleotides, the CDR3 is TGCGCCAGCAGCTTGGGGGTACCCCCTAACGGCTACACCTTC.

The chain has TRBV6-1 and TRBJ1-4; tentative D call: TRBD1 (6 bases). The V end was cut by 8 bases, the J end by 7 bases, with 17 bases between. This CDR3 has 14 amino acids. Germline V gene sequence: CDR1 MNHNS, CDR2 SASEGT. CDR3 in DNA: TGTGCCAGCGCGCGCCGGGACACGGCTGAAAAACTGTTTTTT. Translated, it gives CASARRDTAEKLFF.

The chain links TRBV19 to TRBJ2-1; 8 nucleotides line up with TRBD2. This CDR3 has 15 residues. The J segment lost 8 bases and the V segment lost 5 bases, leaving 11 bases of the junction unmatched. The germline V gene has CDR1 LNHDA and CDR2 SQIVND (reference sequence). This CDR3 reads CASSGTGTSLDEQFF. The CDR3 DNA reads TGTGCCAGTAGTGGAACCGGGACTAGTCTCGATGAGCAGTTCTTC. The full variable domain, completed using reference TRBV19 and TRBJ2-1, is DGGITQSPKYLFRKEGQNVTLSCEQNLNHDAMYWYRQDPGQGLRLIYYSQIVNDFQKGDIAEGYSVSREKKESFPLTVTSAQKNPTAFYLCASSGTGTSLDEQFFGPGTRLTVL.

This clone was counted a single time. The chain has TRBV15 and TRBJ1-5; D is uncertain. Deletions cut 1 base from V and 4 bases from J, with 8 bases between. Germline CDR1 and CDR2: LNHNV and YYDKDF (reference sequence). CDR3 length: 14 residues. This CDR3 is CATSRVTANQPQHF. The DNA for the CDR3 is TGTGCCACCAGCAGAGTCACCGCTAATCAGCCCCAGCATTTT.

The table lists this clone with a count of one. The CDR3 loop reads CAWSGPGAGEYGYTF. The CDR3 nucleotides read TGTGCCTGGAGTGGGCCAGGGGCTGGCGAGTATGGCTACACCTTC. The chain has TRBV30 and TRBJ1-2; tentative D call: TRBD1 (6 bases). V lost 1 base, J lost 5 bases, and 17 bases lay in between. CDR3 length equals 15 residues. Germline lookup yields CDR1 GTSNPN and CDR2 SVGIG (reference sequence).

The V and J genes are TRBV2 and TRBJ2-7; D gene uncertain. CDR1 is SNHLY and CDR2 is FYNNEI in the germline V gene. This CDR3 has 14 residues. V was pared by 6 bases and J by 0 bases, with 12 bases between. CDR3 residues: CASRSDGSSYEQYF. CDR3 in DNA: TGTGCCAGCAGGTCGGACGGCAGCTCCTACGAGCAGTACTTC.

The chain uses TRBV19 and TRBJ1-3, with unresolved D. The length of the CDR3 is 15 residues. V was shortened by 4 bases and J by 0 bases, with 10 bases between the two germline ends. CDR1 LNHDA and CDR2 SQIVND come from the germline V gene (reference sequence). CDR3 nucleotide sequence: TGTGCCAGTAGTACCCGCAGGTCCTCTGGAAACACCATATATTTT. Translating gives CASSTRRSSGNTIYF.

V gene TRBV9 combines with J gene TRBJ1-1; D call uncertain. With 3 bases removed from V and 2 bases from J, the gap between germline ends came to 11 bases. Per germline, CDR1 SGDLS and CDR2 YYNGEE. CDR3 length: 14 amino acids. CDR3 DNA: TGTGCCAGCAGCGGGATTGACGCAAACACTGAAGCTTTCTTT. Translated, it gives CASSGIDANTEAFF.

This chain joins TRBV11-3 and TRBJ1-3; D gene unclear. From germline, CDR1 is SGHNT and CDR2 YENEEA. The CDR3 is made up of 15 amino acids. V dropped 5 bases and J dropped 2 bases, with 13 bases sitting between them. The chain's CDR3 is CASSPTGMPGNTIYF. Here the CDR3 DNA reads TGTGCCAGCAGCCCGACCGGGATGCCTGGAAACACCATATATTTT.

The J gene is TRBJ2-7, the V gene TRBV15; D is undetermined. The CDR3 loop spans 13 amino acids. CDR1 LNHNV and CDR2 YYDKDF come from the germline V gene (reference sequence). Trimming removed 1 base at V and 3 bases at J, with 7 bases between. The CDR3 region is CATSRGGDYEQYF. DNA for the CDR3: TGTGCCACCAGCAGAGGTGGAGACTACGAGCAGTACTTC.

The chain is built from TRBV7-8 and TRBJ1-5; 9 positions match TRBD1. V was clipped by 4 bases and J by 5 bases; unmatched bases: 3. This CDR3 contains 14 residues. Germline CDR1 SGHVS, CDR2 FQNEAQ. DNA for the CDR3: TGTGCCAGCAGCTACGGACAGGGGTATCAGCCCCAGCATTTT. Its translation is CASSYGQGYQPQHF. Variable domain in full (rest from reference TRBV7-8 and TRBJ1-5): GAGVSQSPRYKVAKRGQDVALRCDPISGHVSLFWYQQALGQGPEFLTYFQNEAQLDKSGLPSDRFFAERPEGSVSTLKIQRTQQEDSAVYLCASSYGQGYQPQHFGDGTRLSIL.

The chain couples TRBV4-2 to TRBJ1-1; a possible D gene is TRBD1 (6 bases). Germline V gene data show CDR1 as LGHNA and CDR2 as YNFKEQ. This CDR3 has 14 amino acids. The V end lost 0 bases, the J end lost 7 bases, and 12 bases lay between the germline ends. CDR3 sequence: CASSQDAGADEAFF. CDR3 DNA sequence: TGTGCCAGCAGCCAAGATGCAGGGGCGGATGAAGCTTTCTTT.

The gene calls are TRBV30 and TRBJ1-1; unclear D gene. The CDR3 runs 14 residues. Germline assignment: CDR1 GTSNPN and CDR2 SVGIG (reference sequence). Trimming left V 3 bases short and J 1 base short, with 12 bases between. CDR3 loop: CAWSPEGENTEAFF. The CDR3 nucleotides are TGTGCCTGGAGCCCCGAGGGAGAGAACACTGAAGCTTTCTTT.

J is TRBJ2-2 and V is TRBV10-3; D uncertain. V lost 11 bases and J 3 bases, leaving 13 bases between the germline ends. The V gene's germline CDR1 is ENHRY and CDR2 SYGVKD. The CDR3 runs 13 residues. The CDR3 spells CAARPTHTGELFF. DNA of the CDR3: TGTGCCGCCCGCCCCACTCACACCGGGGAGCTGTTTTTT.

J is TRBJ1-2 and V is TRBV4-1, with D uncertain. V lost 1 base to trimming and J lost 5 bases, with 11 bases between them. This CDR3 has 14 residues. Germline V gene lookup returns CDR1 MGHRA and CDR2 YSYEKL. CDR3 amino acids: CASSQGVTDYGYTF. The CDR3 bases are TGCGCCAGCAGCCAAGGGGTTACGGATTATGGCTACACCTTC.

V and J are TRBV5-1 and TRBJ2-1; the match to TRBD2 covers 9 bases. This CDR3 is built from 14 residues. In germline, CDR1 is SGHRS, CDR2 YFSETQ. V gave up 3 bases and J gave up 6 bases; unmatched junction bases: 4. Here the CDR3 DNA reads TGCGCCAGCAGCTCTCGACTAGCGGTCAATGAGCAGTTCTTC. As protein: CASSSRLAVNEQFF.

The V call is TRBV11-3, the J call TRBJ1-2, with TRBD1 matching over 7 bases. The CDR3 runs 13 residues. V lost 5 bases, J lost 6 bases, and 6 bases stayed unmatched. Looked up from germline, CDR1 is SGHNT and CDR2 is YENEEA. The chain's CDR3 is CASSRQGVDGYTF. The CDR3 region has the DNA TGTGCCAGCAGCCGACAGGGAGTAGATGGCTACACCTTC. Full variable domain (missing parts from reference TRBV11-3 and TRBJ1-2): EAGVVQSPRYKIIEKKQPVAFWCNPISGHNTLYWYLQNLGQGPELLIRYENEEAVDDSQLPKDRFSAERLKGVDSTLKIQPAELGDSAVYLCASSRQGVDGYTFGSGTRLTVV.

V gene TRBV4-1 combines with J gene TRBJ1-6, with a tentative D call TRBD1 (6 bases). Germline V lookup: CDR1 MGHRA, CDR2 YSYEKL. Trimming removed 0 bases from V and 6 bases from J, with 12 bases in between. CDR3 length: 16 amino acids. The CDR3 region is CASSQENREGNSPLHF. CDR3 bases: TGCGCCAGCAGCCAAGAGAACAGGGAAGGTAATTCACCCCTCCACTTT.

The gene calls are TRBV5-1 and TRBJ2-2; no definite D call. The V end was cut by 0 bases, the J end by 4 bases, with 7 bases between. Per the germline V gene, CDR1 is SGHRS and CDR2 is YFSETQ. CDR3 size: 14 residues. Here the CDR3 reads CASSLAMSTGELFF. The CDR3 region has the DNA TGCGCCAGCAGCTTGGCCATGAGCACCGGGGAGCTGTTTTTT.

The CDR3 DNA reads TGTGCCAGCAGCCAAGACATTCAAGAGACCCAGTACTTC. Protein sequence: CASSQDIQETQYF. J is TRBJ2-5 and V is TRBV14; D is undetermined. From germline, CDR1 is SGHDN and CDR2 FVKESK. There are 13 residues in the CDR3. Trimming stripped 0 bases from V and 2 bases from J, with 4 bases between.

The V and J genes are TRBV2 and TRBJ2-7; TRBD2 matches 8 bases. CDR1 and CDR2 from the germline V gene are SNHLY and FYNNEI. CDR3 length: 16 amino acids. Trimming took 0 bases from V and 3 from J; bases not matched to a gene: 7. CDR3 amino acids: CASSEAWSGGGYEQYF. CDR3 coding DNA: TGTGCCAGCAGTGAAGCATGGAGCGGGGGTGGCTACGAGCAGTACTTC.

The chain recombines TRBV6-1 with TRBJ2-3, with unresolved D. The CDR3 is 16 residues long. CDR1 is MNHNS, CDR2 SASEGT, per germline. V was shortened by 2 bases and J by 1 base, with 13 bases between the two germline ends. The DNA of the CDR3 is TGTGCCAGCAGTGAACCACCCCTTGGAGGCACAGATACGCAGTATTTT. Protein sequence: CASSEPPLGGTDTQYF.

V gene TRBV9 combines with J gene TRBJ1-3, with D possibly TRBD1 on 5 matching bases. The CDR3 runs 14 residues. The germline V gene has CDR1 SGDLS and CDR2 YYNGEE. Trimming shortened V by 0 bases and J by 4 bases, and 8 bases separated the two germline ends. The CDR3 reads CASSVEGAGNTIYF. The DNA for the CDR3 is TGTGCCAGCAGCGTAGAAGGGGCAGGAAACACCATATATTTT.